Below are 3 T cell receptor beta chains sequenced from a single sample in a study of circulating tumor DNA in untreated peripheral T-cell lymphoma (dated by TCRdb to about 2021). The library relied on the immunoSEQ multiplex PCR assay. TCRdb carries this immuneACCESS record with in-frame sequences only. Its versions omit some clonotypes, under half of them owing to an unresolved V gene in the studies checked, with the rest unexplained. The sample profile shows about 6,600 clones; 60% to 85% of them were found once. The ten largest clones capture roughly 28% of the sample. Sequenced sample: tumor tissue. These TCRs come from a human donor with peripheral T-cell lymphoma.

This clone appeared a single time. V usage is TRBV7-7 and J usage is TRBJ1-5, with D tentatively TRBD1 (6 bases). The V gene's germline CDR1 is SSHAT and CDR2 FNYEAQ (reference sequence). The CDR3 contains 15 residues. Trimming shortened V by 4 bases and J by 1 base, and 11 bases separated the two germline ends. As DNA, the CDR3 is TGTGCCAGCAGCTCCACAGGGATGAGCAATCAGCCCCAGCATTTT. Protein: CASSSTGMSNQPQHF.

The V and J genes are TRBV6-4 and TRBJ1-5; the D gene is possibly TRBD1 (6 bases). This CDR3 comprises 14 residues. CDR1 and CDR2 from the germline V gene are MRHNA and SNTAGT. V gave up 5 bases and J gave up 4 bases, with 12 bases separating them. The CDR3 nucleotides read TGTGCCAGCAGTTACGGGCAGGGGAATCAGCCCCAGCATTTT. It yields the protein CASSYGQGNQPQHF.

The chain has TRBV14 and TRBJ1-6; 7 bases align to TRBD1. The CDR3 covers 16 residues. Germline-derived CDR1 and CDR2 are SGHDN and FVKESK. Unmatched junction bases numbered 7, after V lost 6 bases and J lost 2 bases. CDR3 sequence reads: CASSPDRVAYNSPLHF. CDR3 bases: TGTGCCAGCAGTCCCGACAGGGTTGCCTATAATTCACCCCTCCACTTT. The whole variable domain, remainder taken from reference TRBV14 and TRBJ1-6, is EAGVTQFPSHSVIEKGQTVTLRCDPISGHDNLYWYRRVMGKEIKFLLHFVKESKQDESGMPNNRFLAERTGGTYSTLKVQPAELEDSGVYFCASSPDRVAYNSPLHFGNGTRLTVT.